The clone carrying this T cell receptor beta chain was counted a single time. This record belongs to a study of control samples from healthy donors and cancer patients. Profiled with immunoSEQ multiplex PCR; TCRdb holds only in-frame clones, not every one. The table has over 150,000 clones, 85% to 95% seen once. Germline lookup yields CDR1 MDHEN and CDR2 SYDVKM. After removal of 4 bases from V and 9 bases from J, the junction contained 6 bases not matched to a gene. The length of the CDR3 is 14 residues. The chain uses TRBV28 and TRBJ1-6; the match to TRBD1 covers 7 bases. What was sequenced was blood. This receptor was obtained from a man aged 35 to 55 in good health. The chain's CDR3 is CASSSQGVSSPLHF. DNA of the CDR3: TGTGCCAGCAGTTCGCAGGGGGTTAGTTCACCCCTCCACTTT. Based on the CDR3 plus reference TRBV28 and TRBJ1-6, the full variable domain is DVKVTQSSRYLVKRTGEKVFLECVQDMDHENMFWYRQDPGLGLRLIYFSYDVKMKEKGDIPEGYSVSREKKERFSLILESASTNQTSMYLCASSSQGVSSPLHFGNGTRLTVT.